The text below deals with one T cell receptor beta chain. The CDR3 totals 13 residues. Methods used by the authors: Estimates of nucleated cell counts were drawn from the amplification of reference gene primers. The protocol was immunoSEQ multiplex PCR, while the TCRdb copy is restricted to in-frame clones and leaves out a portion. V, J and clone size are those of that table, while D and trimming were read from the DNA. The sample contains about 370,000 clones, roughly 90% of which appear only once. Seattle's cohort entered during active infection and was followed longitudinally. The data derive from a study of blood T cell repertoires in COVID-19. Whole-study context: PBMCs, B-cell-depleted T cells, or T cells provided the cDNA or gDNA that made up the material.

The V and J genes are TRBV12-2 and TRBJ2-7; the D call in the table, TRBD1, was not verified against the DNA. TRBV12-2 is deemed a pseudogene. This clonotype was obtained from a woman aged 25 to 39 with COVID-19, enrolled during active disease. Sequencing was done on a sample of peripheral blood. The CDR3 region has the DNA TGTGCAAGCCGGGACAGAGAAGCCTACGAGCAGTACGTC. This codes for CASRDREAYEQYV.